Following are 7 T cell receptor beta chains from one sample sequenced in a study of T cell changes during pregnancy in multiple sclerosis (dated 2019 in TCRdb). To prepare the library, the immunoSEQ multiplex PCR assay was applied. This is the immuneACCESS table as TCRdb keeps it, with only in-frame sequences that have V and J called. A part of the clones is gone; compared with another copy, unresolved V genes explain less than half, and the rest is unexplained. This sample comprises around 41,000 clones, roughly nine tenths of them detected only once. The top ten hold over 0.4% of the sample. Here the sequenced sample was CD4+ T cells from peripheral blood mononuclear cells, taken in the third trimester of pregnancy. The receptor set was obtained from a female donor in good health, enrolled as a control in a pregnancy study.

CDR3 protein: CASSFTGTGGSPLHF. Here the CDR3 DNA reads TGTGCCAGTAGCTTCACCGGGACAGGTGGTTCACCCCTCCACTTT. The chain carries TRBV19 and TRBJ1-6; TRBD1 matches 8 bases. The CDR3 contains 15 residues. CDR1 is LNHDA and CDR2 is SQIVND in the germline V gene (reference sequence). The J segment lost 9 bases and the V segment lost 6 bases, leaving 10 bases of the junction unmatched. The full variable domain, its missing parts supplied by reference TRBV19 and TRBJ1-6, is DGGITQSPKYLFRKEGQNVTLSCEQNLNHDAMYWYRQDPGQGLRLIYYSQIVNDFQKGDIAEGYSVSREKKESFPLTVTSAQKNPTAFYLCASSFTGTGGSPLHFGNGTRLTVT.

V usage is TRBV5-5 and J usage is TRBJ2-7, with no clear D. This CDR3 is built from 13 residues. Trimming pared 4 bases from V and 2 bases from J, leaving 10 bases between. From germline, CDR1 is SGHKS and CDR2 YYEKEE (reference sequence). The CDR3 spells CASSLLVAYEQYF. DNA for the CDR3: TGTGCCAGCAGCCTACTTGTTGCCTACGAGCAGTACTTC.

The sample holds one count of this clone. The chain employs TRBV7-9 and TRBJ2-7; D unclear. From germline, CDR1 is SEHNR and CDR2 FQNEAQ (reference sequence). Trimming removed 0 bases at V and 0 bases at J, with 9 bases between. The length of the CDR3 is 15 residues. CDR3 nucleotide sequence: TGTGCCAGCAGCTTAGCAGCCTGGTCCTCCTACGAGCAGTACTTC. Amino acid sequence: CASSLAAWSSYEQYF.

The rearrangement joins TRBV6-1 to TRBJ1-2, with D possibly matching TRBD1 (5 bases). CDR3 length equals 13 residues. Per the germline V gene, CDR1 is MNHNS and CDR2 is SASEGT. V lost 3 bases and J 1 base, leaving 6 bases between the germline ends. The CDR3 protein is CASSEGGNYGYTF. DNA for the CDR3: TGTGCCAGCAGTGAGGGGGGTAACTATGGCTACACCTTC.

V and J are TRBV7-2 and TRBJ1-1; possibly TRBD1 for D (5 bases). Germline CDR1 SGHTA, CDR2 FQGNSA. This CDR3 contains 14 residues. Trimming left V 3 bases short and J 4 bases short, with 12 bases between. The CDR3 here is CASSFQGKGTEAFF. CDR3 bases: TGTGCCAGCAGCTTCCAGGGAAAGGGCACTGAAGCTTTCTTT. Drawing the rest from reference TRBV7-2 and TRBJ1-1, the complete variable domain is GAGVSQSPSNKVTEKGKDVELRCDPISGHTALYWYRQSLGQGLEFLIYFQGNSAPDKSGLPSDRFSAERTGGSVSTLTIQRTQQEDSAVYLCASSFQGKGTEAFFGQGTRLTVV.

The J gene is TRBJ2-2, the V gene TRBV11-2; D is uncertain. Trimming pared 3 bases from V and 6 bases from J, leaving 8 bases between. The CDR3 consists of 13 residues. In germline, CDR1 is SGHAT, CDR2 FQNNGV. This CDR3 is CASSFDAAGELFF. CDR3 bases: TGTGCCAGCAGCTTTGATGCGGCCGGGGAGCTGTTTTTT.

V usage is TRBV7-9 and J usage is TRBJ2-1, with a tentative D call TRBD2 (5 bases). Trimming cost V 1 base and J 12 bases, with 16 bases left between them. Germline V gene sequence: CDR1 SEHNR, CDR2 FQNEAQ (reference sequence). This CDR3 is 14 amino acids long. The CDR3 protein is CASSLVAGLTGQFF. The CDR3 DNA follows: TGTGCCAGCAGCTTAGTCGCGGGTCTTACCGGGCAGTTCTTC.